Sequencing of this T cell receptor beta chain was carried out in a study of blood T cell repertoires in COVID-19. Seattle patients were enrolled during active infection and followed longitudinally. The CDR3 length is 15 residues. V was pared by 1 base and J by 7 bases, with 16 bases between. In germline, CDR1 is KGHSH, CDR2 LQKENI. In the original processing: How many nucleated cells were present was estimated from reference gene primer amplification. The method was immunoSEQ multiplex PCR; TCRdb's version includes in-frame clones alone and lacks a portion of them. From that table come the V and J calls and clone size; the DNA was used to work out D and trimming. Of about 200,000 clones in the sample, around four fifths were seen once.

The rearrangement links TRBV18 to TRBJ1-2; no clear D gene. This sequence was found in a man aged 55-75 years with COVID-19, enrolled during active disease. Sequenced: peripheral blood. The CDR3 bases are TGTGCCAGCTCACCACAGGACTTTTCGGTACGTGGCTACACCTTC. Translation: CASSPQDFSVRGYTF.